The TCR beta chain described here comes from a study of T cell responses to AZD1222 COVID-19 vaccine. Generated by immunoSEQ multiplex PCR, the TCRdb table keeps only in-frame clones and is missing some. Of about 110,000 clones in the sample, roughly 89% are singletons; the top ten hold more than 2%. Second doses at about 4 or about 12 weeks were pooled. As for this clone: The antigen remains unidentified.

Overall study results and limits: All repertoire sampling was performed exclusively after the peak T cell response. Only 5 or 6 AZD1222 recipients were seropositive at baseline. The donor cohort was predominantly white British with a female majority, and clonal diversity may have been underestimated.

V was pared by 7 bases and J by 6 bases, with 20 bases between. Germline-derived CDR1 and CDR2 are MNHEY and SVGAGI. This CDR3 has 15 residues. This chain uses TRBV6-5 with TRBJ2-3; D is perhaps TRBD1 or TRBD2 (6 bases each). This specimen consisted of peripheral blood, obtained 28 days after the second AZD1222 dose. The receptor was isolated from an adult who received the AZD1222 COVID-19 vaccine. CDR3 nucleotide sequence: TGTGCCAGCACCGAAAATCCGACGGGGGCGGATACGCAGTATTTT. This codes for CASTENPTGADTQYF.